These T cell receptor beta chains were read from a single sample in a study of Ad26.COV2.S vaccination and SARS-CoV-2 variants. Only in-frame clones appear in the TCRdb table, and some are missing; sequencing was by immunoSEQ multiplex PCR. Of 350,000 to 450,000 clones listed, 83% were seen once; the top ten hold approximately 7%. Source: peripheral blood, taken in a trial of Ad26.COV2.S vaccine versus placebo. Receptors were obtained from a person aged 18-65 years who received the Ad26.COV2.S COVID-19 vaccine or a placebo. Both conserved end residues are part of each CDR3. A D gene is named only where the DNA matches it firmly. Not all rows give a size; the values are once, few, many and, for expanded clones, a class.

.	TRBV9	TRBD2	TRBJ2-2	CASSLTSGRASGELFF	TGTGCCAGCAGCTTAACTAGCGGGAGGGCCTCAGGGGAGCTGTTTTTT
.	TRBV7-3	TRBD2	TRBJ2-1	CASSLPGGSGSNNEQFF	TGTGCCAGCAGCTTACCAGGTGGTAGCGGGAGTAACAATGAGCAGTTCTTC
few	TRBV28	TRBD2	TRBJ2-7	CASSSVGLAKEQYF	TGTGCCAGCAGTTCAGTGGGACTAGCTAAAGAGCAGTACTTC
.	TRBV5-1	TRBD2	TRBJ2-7	CASRDGTRGHEQYF	TGCGCCAGCAGGGATGGGACTAGAGGGCACGAGCAGTACTTC
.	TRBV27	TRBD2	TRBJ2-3	CASSFRLAGAFGNTDTQYF	TGTGCCAGCAGTTTTCGACTAGCGGGGGCCTTCGGAAACACAGATACGCAGTATTTT
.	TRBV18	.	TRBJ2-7	CASSPGESYEQYF	TGTGCCAGCTCACCGGGGGAGTCCTACGAGCAGTACTTC
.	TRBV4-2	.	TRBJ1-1	CASSQKLSRDTRNTEAFF	TGTGCCAGCAGCCAAAAGCTCTCCCGGGACACTAGGAACACTGAAGCTTTCTTT
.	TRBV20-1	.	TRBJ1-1	CSASPGVEAFF	TGCAGTGCTAGTCCGGGGGTGGAAGCTTTCTTT
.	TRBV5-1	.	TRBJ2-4	CASSFYGGRANIQYF	TGCGCCAGCAGCTTCTACGGGGGGCGTGCAAACATTCAGTACTTC
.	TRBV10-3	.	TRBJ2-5	CAISEGVMGERETQYF	TGTGCCATCAGTGAGGGGGTGATGGGAGAGAGAGAGACCCAGTACTTC
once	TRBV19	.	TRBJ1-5	CASTLTGGSNQPQHF	TGTGCCAGTACTCTCACGGGGGGGAGCAATCAGCCCCAGCATTTT
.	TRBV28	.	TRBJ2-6	CASSASIAGANVLTF	TGTGCCAGCAGCGCCTCGATAGCTGGGGCCAACGTCCTGACTTTC
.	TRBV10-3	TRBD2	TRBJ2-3	CAISGLAGQDTQYF	TGTGCCATCAGCGGGCTAGCGGGGCAGGATACGCAGTATTTT
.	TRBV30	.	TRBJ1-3	CACRPGNTIYF	TGTGCCTGTAGGCCTGGAAACACCATATATTTT
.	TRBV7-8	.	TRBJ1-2	CASRLQGTMKRDGYTF	TGTGCCAGCAGACTACAGGGAACCATGAAACGTGATGGCTACACCTTC
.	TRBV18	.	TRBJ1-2	CASSPSPGQTFYGYTF	TGTGCCAGCTCACCTTCTCCAGGACAGACCTTCTATGGCTACACCTTC
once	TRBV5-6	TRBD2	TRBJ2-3	CASSPTSAVTDTQYF	TGTGCCAGCAGCCCGACTAGCGCAGTCACAGATACGCAGTATTTT
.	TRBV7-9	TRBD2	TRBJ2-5	CASSTGTSYQETQYF	TGTGCCAGCAGCACCGGGACTAGCTACCAAGAGACCCAGTACTTC
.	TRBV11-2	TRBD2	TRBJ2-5	CASSLGLAGAQETQYF	TGTGCCAGCAGCTTAGGGTTAGCGGGAGCACAAGAGACCCAGTACTTC
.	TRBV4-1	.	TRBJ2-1	CASSQFSGPSYNEQFF	TGCGCCAGCAGCCAATTTAGCGGCCCTTCCTACAATGAGCAGTTCTTC
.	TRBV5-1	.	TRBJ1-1	CASSLGPAGTEAFF	TGCGCCAGCAGCTTGGGTCCAGCGGGCACTGAAGCTTTCTTT
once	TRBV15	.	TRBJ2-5	CATSRDGRETQYF	TGTGCCACCAGCAGAGATGGGAGGGAGACCCAGTACTTC
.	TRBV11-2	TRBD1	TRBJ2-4	CASSPGGGVAKNIQYF	TGTGCCAGCAGTCCAGGGGGCGGTGTAGCCAAAAACATTCAGTACTTC
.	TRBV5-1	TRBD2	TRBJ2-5	CATSRLAGGTGETQYF	TGCGCCACCTCAAGACTAGCGGGGGGTACGGGAGAGACCCAGTACTTC
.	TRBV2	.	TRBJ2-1	CASSGVRGQGNEQFF	TGTGCCAGCAGTGGGGTAAGAGGGCAGGGCAATGAGCAGTTCTTC
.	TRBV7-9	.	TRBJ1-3	CASSLERRAGNTIYF	TGTGCCAGCAGCTTAGAAAGGAGAGCTGGAAACACCATATATTTT